What follows is one TCR beta chain and its context. Its antigen is not identified. The sample originates from a study of cytomegalovirus exposure and HLA in healthy donors. The wider study: The approximately 670 first-cohort repertoires and the 130 or so validation repertoires shared the same platform, a later analysis reported.

Study-level findings and limits: Associated with cytomegalovirus, according to the listing, were 150 to 200 TCR beta chains. For cytomegalovirus status, the classifier reportedly gave diagnoses with high specificity and sensitivity.

Germline V gives CDR1 MGHRA, CDR2 YSYEKL. Losses at the gene ends were 2 bases for V and 7 bases for J; bases not matched to a gene: 8. This CDR3 spans 16 amino acids. Sequenced by immunoSEQ multiplex PCR; TCRdb stores in-frame clones only, minus some. The sample records some 150,000 clones, approximately 88% being singletons. The source material was PBMCs. The TCR was taken from a man aged 18 to 35 in good health and CMV-seropositive. The V call is TRBV4-1, the J call TRBJ2-2; 9 nucleotides match TRBD2. In DNA, the CDR3 is TGCGCCAGCAGCCAACTGGGCGGGAGGGCCGTCGGGGAGCTGTTTTTT. This gives the protein CASSQLGGRAVGELFF.